This T cell receptor beta chain was found in a study of blood T cell repertoires in COVID-19. Study details: Samples taken during acute and convalescent COVID-19 were collected in the United States, Italy and Spain.

Profiling relied on immunoSEQ multiplex PCR, and the TCRdb table lists in-frame clones only, not all of them. The data contain under 350,000 clones, 89% of them singletons. Trimming removed 4 bases from V and 5 bases from J, with 11 bases in between. The CDR3 sequence is 14 residues long. Germline loops: CDR1 KGHSH, CDR2 LQKENI. This sequence joins TRBV18 and TRBJ1-4; D may be TRBD1 (5 bases). The sequenced sample consisted of peripheral blood. This clonotype originated in a woman aged 25-40 years with COVID-19, enrolled during active disease. The CDR3 sequence: CASSRDSGNEKLFF. CDR3 in DNA: TGTGCCAGCTCACGCGACAGTGGAAATGAAAAACTGTTTTTT.